The present entry profiles one T cell receptor beta chain with its context. The V end was cut by 6 bases, the J end by 4 bases, with 7 bases between. Looked up from germline, CDR1 is SNHLY and CDR2 is FYNNEI. CDR3 length: 12 residues. How the authors handled the data: Nucleated cell number was recorded as an estimate derived from reference gene primer amplification. Data came from immunoSEQ multiplex PCR; TCRdb stores just in-frame clones and leaves some out. V, J and clone size were drawn from that table, and D and trimming were deduced from the DNA. The sample includes fewer than 95,000 clones, approximately 88% of them seen just once. This sample stems from a study of blood T cell repertoires in COVID-19. On the study more broadly: Samples taken during acute and convalescent COVID-19 were collected in the United States, Italy and Spain. In each case, the material was cDNA or gDNA derived from T cells, B-cell-depleted T cells, or PBMCs.

The V call is TRBV2, the J call TRBJ1-5; D remains unclear. The receptor was isolated from a man aged 55-75 years with acute or convalescent COVID-19. The source material was peripheral blood. CDR3 amino acids: CASRQTNQPQHF. CDR3 in DNA: TGTGCCAGCAGACAGACAAATCAGCCCCAGCATTTT.